The 11 T cell receptor beta chains in this list originate from one sample, sequenced in a study of T cell repertoires in cytomegalovirus infection. Their antigens remain unidentified. Each CDR3 protein gets one entry after TCRdb re-called the reads with MiXCR. Of around 900,000 distinct CDR3 sequences in the sample, under 40% were seen once. Material: cultured CD8+ T cells from PBMCs, obtained from culture after CMV antigen stimulation. Source of these receptors: a human donor in good health (CMV status not recorded). Some clones in this sample may be carry-over from other donors' samples.

This clonotype was observed a few times. The chain has TRBV19 and TRBJ1-1, with D hard to call. CDR1 is LNHDA, CDR2 SQIVND, per germline (reference sequence). The CDR3 loop spans 13 amino acids. Between the trimmed V and J ends, which lost 4 bases and 5 bases, there was a span of 11 bases. This CDR3 reads CASSKGYTTEAFF. In DNA form, the CDR3 reads TGTGCCAGTAGTAAAGGGTATACGACTGAAGCTTTCTTT.

The chain recombines TRBV4-1 with TRBJ1-1, with D possibly matching TRBD1 (5 bases). The germline V gene has CDR1 MGHRA and CDR2 YSYEKL. This CDR3 has 15 residues. V gave up 4 bases and J gave up 3 bases, with 15 bases separating them. CDR3 in amino acids: CASSPEGDLDTEAFF. The DNA of the CDR3 is TGCGCCAGCAGCCCGGAAGGGGATCTGGACACTGAAGCTTTCTTT.

This clonotype has only a few counts. The chain is built from TRBV6-6 and TRBJ2-1, with TRBD2 identical over 13 bases. V was pared by 3 bases and J by 8 bases, with 4 bases of the junction left unmatched. Germline V gene data show CDR1 as MNHNY and CDR2 as SVGAGI (reference sequence). CDR3 length equals 15 residues. As DNA, the CDR3 is TGTGCCAGCAGTTATACTAGCGGGGGGGCCCATGAGCAGTTCTTC. This codes for CASSYTSGGAHEQFF.

V is TRBV13 and J is TRBJ1-3; D remains unclear. Germline loops: CDR1 PRHDT, CDR2 FYEKMQ (reference sequence). Trimming shortened V by 5 bases and J by 0 bases, and 20 bases separated the two germline ends. This CDR3 comprises 18 residues. CDR3 in DNA: TGTGCCAGCAGCACTCGATTTTCACAACAAAGCTCTGGAAACACCATATATTTT. It translates to CASSTRFSQQSSGNTIYF.

This clonotype was observed a handful of times. The chain carries TRBV7-6 and TRBJ2-5; D not resolved. CDR1 and CDR2 (germline): SGHVS, FNYEAQ. This CDR3 region has 14 residues. Deletions cut 5 bases from V and 5 bases from J, with 15 bases between. The DNA for the CDR3 is TGTGCCAGCAGCCCGGTTTTTCGGGTGGAGACCCAGTACTTC. It translates to CASSPVFRVETQYF.

The genes are TRBV24-1 and TRBJ1-2; the D gene is possibly TRBD1 (5 bases). Germline V gene data show CDR1 as KGHDR and CDR2 as SFDVKD. The CDR3 is 12 amino acids. Between the trimmed V and J ends, which lost 5 bases and 8 bases, there was a span of 11 bases. CDR3 nucleotides: TGTGCCACCAGTGGGTACGGGGACGGCTACACCTTC. Protein: CATSGYGDGYTF.

This clonotype was observed once. This chain connects TRBV6-1 to TRBJ2-1; TRBD2 matches 10 bases. V trimming: 0 bases; J trimming: 7 bases; junction bases outside the gene matches: 9. Germline V gives CDR1 MNHNS, CDR2 SASEGT. CDR3 length: 17 amino acids. The chain's CDR3 is CASSEALLAGPKNEQFF. The CDR3 coding sequence is TGTGCCAGCAGTGAAGCGTTACTAGCGGGGCCGAAAAATGAGCAGTTCTTC.

This chain links TRBV10-2 with TRBJ1-2, with D unclear. The V gene's germline CDR1 is WSHSY and CDR2 SAAADI. The V gene lost 6 bases and the J gene lost 2 bases, with 7 bases spanning the gap. The CDR3 length is 12 residues. CDR3 bases: TGCGCCAGCAGGCCCTCGAACTATGGCTACACCTTC. Protein product: CASRPSNYGYTF.

The chain combines TRBV20-1 with TRBJ2-4; D not certain. The V and J ends lost 0 bases and 7 bases respectively, with 10 bases between them. CDR1 DFQATT and CDR2 SNEGSKA come from the germline V gene (reference sequence). The CDR3 loop spans 13 amino acids. This CDR3 reads CSARDRSWNIQYF. The CDR3, as DNA: TGCAGTGCTAGAGACAGGTCTTGGAACATTCAGTACTTC.

This clonotype was recorded a few times. The chain links TRBV7-8 to TRBJ1-2; D ambiguous. The CDR3 has 15 amino acids. The germline V and J ends were trimmed by 5 bases and 6 bases, with 19 bases remaining between them. Germline lookup yields CDR1 SGHVS and CDR2 FQNEAQ. CDR3 in amino acids: CASSPREGAYNGYTF. The CDR3 DNA reads as TGTGCCAGCAGCCCCAGAGAGGGCGCCTATAATGGCTACACCTTC.

CDR3 coding DNA: TGTGCCAGCACCCGTACCGGCGGAACTAATGAAAAACTGTTTTTT. Encoded protein: CASTRTGGTNEKLFF. J is TRBJ1-4 and V is TRBV7-1; D remains unclear. TRBV7-1 is an ORF, and what it does is uncertain. Deletions cut 7 bases from V and 1 base from J, with 13 bases between. The CDR3 runs 15 residues.